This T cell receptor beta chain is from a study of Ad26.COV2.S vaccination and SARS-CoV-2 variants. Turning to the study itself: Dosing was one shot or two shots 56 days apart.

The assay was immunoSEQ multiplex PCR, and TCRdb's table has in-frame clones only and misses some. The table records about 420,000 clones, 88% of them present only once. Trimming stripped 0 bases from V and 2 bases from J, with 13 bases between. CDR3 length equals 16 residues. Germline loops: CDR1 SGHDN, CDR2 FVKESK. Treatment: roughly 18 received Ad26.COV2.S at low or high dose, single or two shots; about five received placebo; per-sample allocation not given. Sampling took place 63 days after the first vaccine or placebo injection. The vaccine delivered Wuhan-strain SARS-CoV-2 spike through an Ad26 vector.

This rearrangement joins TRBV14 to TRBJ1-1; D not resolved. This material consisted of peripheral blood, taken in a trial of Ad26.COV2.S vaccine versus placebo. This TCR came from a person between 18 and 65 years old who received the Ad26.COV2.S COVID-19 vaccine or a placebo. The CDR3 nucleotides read TGTGCCAGCAGCCAAGATTTGCAGGCTTTTAACACTGAAGCTTTCTTT. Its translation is CASSQDLQAFNTEAFF.